The clone carrying this TCR beta chain was recorded once. Per the original data handling: Estimated nucleated cell counts came from reference gene primer amplification. The repertoire was sequenced with immunoSEQ multiplex PCR; TCRdb's copy has only in-frame clones and lacks some. V, J and clone size are taken as reported in that table, and D and trimming were inferred from the DNA itself. The sample gives 210,000 or so clones, less than 90% of which show up once; around 19% is in the top ten. The data derive from a study of blood T cell repertoires in COVID-19. The CDR3 covers 17 residues. Trimming at V came to 0 bases and at J to 5 bases, leaving 11 bases not matched to a gene. CDR1 is LNHDA, CDR2 SQIVND, per germline (reference sequence).

The rearrangement links TRBV19 to TRBJ2-3, with TRBD2 identical over 7 bases. The sequenced material came from peripheral blood. The clonotype comes from a human donor in a cohort sampled during active COVID-19. The CDR3 DNA reads TGTGCCAGTAGTATAGATCTTGGTAGCGGGCCAGGAGATACGCAGTATTTT. Protein sequence: CASSIDLGSGPGDTQYF.